This record concerns one T cell receptor beta chain sequence. The target antigen is unknown. PCR was performed a second time for roughly 7 to 12 cycles using a sample-barcoded 5' primer and a J-beta primer mix. From the 5' RACE reads, TCRdb called clonotypes with MiXCR, one entry per CDR3 protein. Seen here are approximately 350,000 distinct CDR3 sequences, 45% to 65% observed once, and the top ten hold approximately 51%. This entry comes from a study of blood T cells in healthy people across ages. Findings and limits, study-wide: Higher diversity, along with more naive CD4+ cells, distinguished long-lived donors from aged donors.

The germline gives CDR1 ENHRY, CDR2 SYGVKD. The V end was cut by 3 bases, the J end by 0 bases, with 6 bases between. The CDR3 is made up of 14 amino acids. Sequenced sample: blood. The source of this sequence is a man in his fifties or sixties in good health. The chain carries TRBV10-3 and TRBJ1-5, with D unresolved. Written as DNA, the CDR3 is TGTGCCATCAGTGAAACGGTTAGCAATCAGCCCCAGCATTTT. Translating gives CAISETVSNQPQHF.